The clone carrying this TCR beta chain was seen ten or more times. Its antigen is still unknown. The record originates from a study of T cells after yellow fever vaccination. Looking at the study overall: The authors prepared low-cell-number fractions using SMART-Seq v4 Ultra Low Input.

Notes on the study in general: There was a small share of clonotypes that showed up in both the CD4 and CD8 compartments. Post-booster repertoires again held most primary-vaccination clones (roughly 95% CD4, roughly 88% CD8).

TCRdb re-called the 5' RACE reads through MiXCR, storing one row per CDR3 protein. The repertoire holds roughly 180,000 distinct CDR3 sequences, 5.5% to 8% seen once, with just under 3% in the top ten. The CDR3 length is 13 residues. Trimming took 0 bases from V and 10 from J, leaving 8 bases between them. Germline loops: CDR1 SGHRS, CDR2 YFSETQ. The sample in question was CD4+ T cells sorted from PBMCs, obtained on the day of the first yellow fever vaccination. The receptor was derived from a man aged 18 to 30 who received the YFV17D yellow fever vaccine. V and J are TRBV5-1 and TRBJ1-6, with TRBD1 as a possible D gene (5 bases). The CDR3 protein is CASSLDRPSPLHF. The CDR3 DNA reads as TGCGCCAGCAGCTTGGACAGGCCCTCACCCCTCCACTTT. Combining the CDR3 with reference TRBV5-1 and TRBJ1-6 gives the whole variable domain KAGVTQTPRYLIKTRGQQVTLSCSPISGHRSVSWYQQTPGQGLQFLFEYFSETQRNKGNFPGRFSGRQFSNSRSEMNVSTLELGDSALYLCASSLDRPSPLHFGNGTRLTVT.